These T cell receptor beta chains were read from a single sample in a study of PD-L1 blockade in urothelial cancer. TCRdb's copy holds only in-frame clones and misses some; the assay was immunoSEQ multiplex PCR. The sample includes about 74,000 clones, around 90% of them seen just once. The source was PBMCs, collected around atezolizumab (anti-PD-L1) treatment. All receptors come from a man between 65 and 85 years old with urothelial cancer. The CDR3 runs from the conserved cysteine through the conserved F or W. A D gene is named only where the DNA matches it firmly. Only some rows state a clone size, as once, few, many or a class for expanded clones.

>TRBV15|-|-|TRBJ1-2
CATAWSEVYGYTF
TGTGCCACGGCGTGGTCTGAGGTCTATGGCTACACCTTC
>TRBV6-1|TRBD1|-|TRBJ2-7
CASSNTGVKQYF
TGTGCCAGCAGTAATACAGGGGTAAAGCAGTACTTC
>TRBV7-9|-|-|TRBJ2-7
CASSLGELAGEQYF
TGTGCCAGCAGCTTAGGGGAGCTGGCGGGCGAGCAGTACTTC
>TRBV9|-|-|TRBJ2-5
CASSANGERGETQYF
TGTGCCAGCAGCGCAAACGGGGAGAGAGGAGAGACCCAGTACTTC
>TRBV12-5|-|-|TRBJ1-1
CASGQTVSSTEAFF
TGTGCTAGTGGTCAAACAGTATCCAGCACTGAAGCTTTCTTT
>TRBV28|TRBD1|few|TRBJ1-2
CASITGGGGYTF
TGTGCCAGCATCACAGGGGGGGGTGGCTACACCTTC
>TRBV5-4|TRBD2|-|TRBJ2-7
CASSFSRTSGRFSYEQYF
TGTGCCAGCAGCTTCTCCCGGACTAGCGGGAGGTTCTCCTACGAGCAGTACTTC
>TRBV6-5|TRBD2|once|TRBJ2-7
CASSYGEAGAGEQYF
TGTGCCAGCAGTTACGGAGAAGCGGGAGCGGGCGAGCAGTACTTC
>TRBV7-9|-|-|TRBJ2-2
CASSLLAGELFF
TGTGCCAGCAGCTTATTAGCCGGGGAGCTGTTTTTT
>TRBV2|TRBD1|-|TRBJ2-7
CASRQGSYEQYF
TGTGCCAGCCGACAGGGGAGTTACGAGCAGTACTTC
>TRBV5-6|TRBD1|-|TRBJ2-5
CASSRTGNLETQYF
TGTGCCAGCAGCCGGACAGGGAATTTAGAGACCCAGTACTTC
>TRBV5-5|-|-|TRBJ2-5
CASSLDRTFQETQYF
TGTGCCAGCAGCTTGGACAGAACGTTCCAAGAGACCCAGTACTTC
>TRBV6-6|-|-|TRBJ1-1
CASSYEGLEAFF
TGTGCCAGCAGTTACGAGGGTCTTGAAGCTTTCTTT
>TRBV5-1|-|-|TRBJ1-5
CASSLEGNNQPQHF
TGCGCCAGCAGCTTGGAGGGGAACAATCAGCCCCAGCATTTT
>TRBV19|TRBD1|few|TRBJ1-1
CASSPSGGLVEAFF
TGTGCCAGTAGTCCCTCAGGGGGCTTGGTTGAAGCTTTCTTT
>TRBV9|-|-|TRBJ2-3
CASSTRGSGGLTDTQYF
TGTGCCAGCAGCACCCGGGGTAGCGGAGGACTCACAGATACGCAGTATTTT
>TRBV5-1|TRBD2|once|TRBJ2-5
CASSLTGTSGNGYQETQYF
TGCGCCAGCAGCTTGACGGGGACTAGCGGGAATGGTTACCAAGAGACCCAGTACTTC
>TRBV5-1|TRBD2|-|TRBJ2-1
CASSLSTSGFYNEQFF
TGCGCCAGCAGCTTGAGTACTAGCGGGTTCTACAATGAGCAGTTCTTC
>TRBV9|TRBD2|-|TRBJ2-5
CASSVGGLAAQETQYF
TGTGCCAGCAGCGTGGGCGGACTAGCGGCCCAAGAGACCCAGTACTTC
>TRBV27|-|-|TRBJ2-3
CASSLRPRDTQYF
TGTGCCAGCAGTTTGAGGCCGAGGGATACGCAGTATTTT
>TRBV10-1|TRBD2|-|TRBJ2-1
CASSEISPHRGDEQFF
TGCGCCAGCAGTGAAATTTCGCCCCACCGGGGGGATGAGCAGTTCTTC
>TRBV30|-|-|TRBJ2-5
CAWSDPRRGRETQYF
TGTGCCTGGAGTGACCCACGGAGGGGGCGGGAGACCCAGTACTTC
>TRBV6-1|-|once|TRBJ2-5
CASSEGRGEWETQYF
TGTGCCAGCAGTGAAGGAAGGGGCGAGTGGGAGACCCAGTACTTC
>TRBV5-1|-|-|TRBJ2-1
CASSLGEGYNEQFF
TGCGCCAGCAGCTTGGGTGAGGGTTACAATGAGCAGTTCTTC
>TRBV2|-|once|TRBJ2-1
CASSTRRGHEQFF
TGTGCCAGCAGTACCCGGAGGGGGCATGAGCAGTTCTTC
>TRBV5-4|-|-|TRBJ2-7
CASSLEPSSYEQYF
TGTGCCAGCAGCTTGGAGCCGAGCTCCTACGAGCAGTACTTC
>TRBV5-6|-|-|TRBJ1-1
CASSLGGQLNTEAFF
TGTGCCAGCAGCTTGGGTGGACAGTTGAACACTGAAGCTTTCTTT
>TRBV5-1|TRBD2|few|TRBJ2-7
CASRLEGLAPGEQYF
TGCGCCAGCAGGTTGGAGGGACTAGCTCCGGGCGAGCAGTACTTC
>TRBV29-1|-|-|TRBJ2-7
CSARQGGGYEQYF
TGCAGCGCCCGTCAAGGGGGTGGCTACGAGCAGTACTTC
>TRBV19|-|-|TRBJ2-1
CASSIVTLSSYNEQFF
TGTGCCAGTAGTATAGTCACCCTTAGCTCCTACAATGAGCAGTTCTTC
>TRBV11-2|TRBD2|-|TRBJ2-1
CASRSLAGVHNEQFF
TGTGCCAGCAGATCCCTAGCGGGAGTACACAATGAGCAGTTCTTC
>TRBV29-1|-|-|TRBJ2-3
CSVTTRFRGTQYF
TGCAGCGTTACGACTAGGTTTAGGGGTACGCAGTATTTT
>TRBV7-3|-|-|TRBJ2-1
CASSLSGFGEQFF
TGTGCCAGCAGCTTATCGGGTTTTGGGGAGCAGTTCTTC
>TRBV10-3|TRBD1|-|TRBJ1-4
CAISVSQQGNEKLFF
TGTGCCATCAGTGTATCTCAACAGGGGAATGAAAAACTGTTTTTT
>TRBV6-1|-|-|TRBJ2-7
CASSDSGRGYEQYF
TGTGCCAGCAGTGATTCCGGCAGGGGCTACGAGCAGTACTTC
>TRBV6-5|-|-|TRBJ1-5
CASVKAGSKPQHF
TGTGCCAGCGTCAAGGCAGGCTCCAAGCCCCAGCATTTT
>TRBV5-8|TRBD2|once|TRBJ2-1
CASSGAREIYNEQFF
TGTGCCAGCAGCGGCGCGCGGGAGATCTACAATGAGCAGTTCTTC
>TRBV7-8|TRBD2|-|TRBJ2-7
CASSLGTSGRSLPSYEQYF
TGTGCCAGCAGCTTAGGGACTAGCGGGAGGTCTCTCCCCTCCTACGAGCAGTACTTC
>TRBV5-1|TRBD2|-|TRBJ2-1
CASSFASGSYNEQFF
TGCGCCAGCAGCTTCGCTAGCGGCTCCTACAATGAGCAGTTCTTC
>TRBV19|TRBD1|-|TRBJ2-4
CASSEGAALAKNIQYF
TGTGCCAGTAGCGAGGGGGCAGCCCTAGCCAAAAACATTCAGTACTTC
>TRBV29-1|TRBD2|-|TRBJ2-1
CSVASGRSSYEQFF
TGCAGCGTCGCGAGCGGGAGGAGTTCTTACGAGCAGTTCTTC
>TRBV30|TRBD1|-|TRBJ2-6
CAWRGTVYSGANVLTF
TGTGCCTGGAGGGGGACAGTTTACTCTGGGGCCAACGTCCTGACTTTC